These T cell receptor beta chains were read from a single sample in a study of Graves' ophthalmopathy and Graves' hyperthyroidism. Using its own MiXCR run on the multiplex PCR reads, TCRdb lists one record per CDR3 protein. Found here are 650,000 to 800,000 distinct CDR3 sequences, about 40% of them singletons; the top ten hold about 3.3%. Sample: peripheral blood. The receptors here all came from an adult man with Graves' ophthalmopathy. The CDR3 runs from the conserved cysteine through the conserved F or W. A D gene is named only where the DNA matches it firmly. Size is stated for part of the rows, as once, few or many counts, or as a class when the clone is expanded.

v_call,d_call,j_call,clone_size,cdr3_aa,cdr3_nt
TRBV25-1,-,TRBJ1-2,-,CASSEETDRGRYTF,TGTGCCAGCAGTGAGGAGACAGACCGCGGTCGCTACACCTTC
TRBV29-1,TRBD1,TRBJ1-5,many,CSARQGAAQPQHF,TGCAGCGCCCGACAGGGTGCGGCTCAGCCCCAGCATTTT
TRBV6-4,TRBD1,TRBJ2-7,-,CASSDRGQGSYEQYF,TGTGCCAGCAGTGATCGGGGACAGGGTTCCTACGAGCAGTACTTC
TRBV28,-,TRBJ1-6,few,CASVSALENSPLHF,TGTGCCTCGGTTTCAGCCCTTGAGAATTCACCCCTCCACTTT
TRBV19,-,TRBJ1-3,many,CASRTTGTGNTIYF,TGTGCCAGTAGAACCACAGGGACGGGAAACACCATATATTTT
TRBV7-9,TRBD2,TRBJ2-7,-,CATEGLAGAMYEQYF,TGTGCCACCGAGGGACTAGCGGGAGCTATGTACGAGCAGTACTTC
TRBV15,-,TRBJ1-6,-,CATSRELPPEPPHF,TGTGCCACCAGCAGAGAACTTCCTCCAGAGCCTCCCCACTTT
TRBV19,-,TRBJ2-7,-,CASSIGASYEQYF,TGTGCCAGTAGTATTGGAGCTTCCTACGAGCAGTACTTC
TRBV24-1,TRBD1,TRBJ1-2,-,CATSGRDRDGGYTF,TGTGCCACCAGTGGCCGGGACAGGGACGGGGGCTACACCTTC
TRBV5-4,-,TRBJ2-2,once,CASSWTRGELFF,TGTGCCAGCAGCTGGACGAGGGGGGAGCTGTTTTTT
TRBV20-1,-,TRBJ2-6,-,CSARGGPGIEGANVLTF,TGCAGTGCTAGAGGGGGTCCCGGTATTGAAGGGGCCAACGTCCTGACTTTC
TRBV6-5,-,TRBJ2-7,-,CASQRSYEQYF,TGTGCCAGTCAAAGATCCTACGAGCAGTACTTC
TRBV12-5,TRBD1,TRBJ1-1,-,CASGLLVRQGLNMNTEAFF,TGTGCTAGTGGTTTGTTAGTTAGACAGGGGCTAAACATGAACACTGAAGCTTTCTTT
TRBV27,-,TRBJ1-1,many,CASSLRPILNTEAFF,TGTGCCAGCAGCCTAAGACCTATCCTGAACACTGAAGCTTTCTTT
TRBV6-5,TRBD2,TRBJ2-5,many,CASSYGGGEKTQYF,TGTGCCAGCAGTTACGGCGGGGGGGAGAAGACCCAGTACTTC
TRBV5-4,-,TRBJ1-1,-,CASSLDIITEAFF,TGTGCCAGCAGCTTGGATATTATAACTGAAGCTTTCTTT
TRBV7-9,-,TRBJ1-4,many,CASSNEKLFF,TGTGCCAGCAGTAATGAAAAACTGTTTTTT
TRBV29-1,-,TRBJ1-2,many,CSAHGTDYGYTF,TGCAGCGCCCACGGGACTGACTATGGCTACACCTTC
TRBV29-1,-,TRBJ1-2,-,CSAAVGKVYTF,TGCAGCGCCGCCGTAGGGAAAGTCTACACCTTC
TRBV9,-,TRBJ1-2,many,CASSQVGTLAITF,TGTGCCAGCAGCCAAGTCGGGACCCTTGCCATCACCTTC
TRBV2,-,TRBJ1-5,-,CASLTGNSNQPQHF,TGTGCCAGCTTAACGGGGAATAGCAATCAGCCCCAGCATTTT
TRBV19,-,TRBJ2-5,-,CASSLLPGPLAETQYF,TGTGCCAGTAGTCTCCTACCGGGACCCCTTGCAGAGACCCAGTACTTC
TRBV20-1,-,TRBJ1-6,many,CSARDAGAEGSPLHF,TGCAGTGCTAGAGATGCAGGGGCGGAAGGTTCACCCCTCCACTTT
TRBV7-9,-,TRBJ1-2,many,CASRQPGRGYGYTF,TGTGCCAGCAGACAACCGGGACGAGGCTATGGCTACACCTTC
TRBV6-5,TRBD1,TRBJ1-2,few,CASSGPGQGVGGYTF,TGTGCCAGCAGTGGACCGGGACAGGGGGTTGGTGGCTACACCTTC
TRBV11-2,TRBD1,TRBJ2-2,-,CASSPGQGEPGELFF,TGTGCCAGCAGCCCGGGACAGGGGGAACCCGGGGAGCTGTTTTTT
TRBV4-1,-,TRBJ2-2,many,CASSRGDGDTGELFF,TGCGCCAGCAGCCGGGGGGACGGGGACACCGGGGAGCTGTTTTTT
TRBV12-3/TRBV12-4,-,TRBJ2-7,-,CASSLGTTASEQYF,TGTGCCAGCAGTTTAGGGACTACCGCATCCGAGCAGTACTTC
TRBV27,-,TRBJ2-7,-,CASSTEPSYEQYF,TGTGCCAGCAGCACCGAGCCCTCCTACGAGCAGTACTTC
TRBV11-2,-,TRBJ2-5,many,CASSLAPGVQRAGSQYF,TGTGCCAGCAGCTTAGCCCCGGGGGTCCAGCGGGCAGGGAGCCAGTACTTC
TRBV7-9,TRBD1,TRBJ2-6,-,CASSPQGASSGANVLTF,TGTGCCAGCAGCCCTCAGGGGGCAAGCTCTGGGGCCAACGTCCTGACTTTC
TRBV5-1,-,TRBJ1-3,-,CASSLEGTGNTIYF,TGCGCCAGCAGCTTGGAGGGAACTGGAAACACCATATATTTT
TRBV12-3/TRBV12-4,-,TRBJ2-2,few,CASGLVAGSTGELFF,TGTGCTAGTGGTTTGGTGGCAGGTAGTACCGGGGAGCTGTTTTTT
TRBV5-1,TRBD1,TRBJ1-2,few,CASKTGVITDYGYTF,TGCGCCAGCAAGACAGGGGTAATTACGGACTATGGCTACACCTTC
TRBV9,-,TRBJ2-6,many,CASSVTGLGANVLTF,TGTGCCAGCAGCGTTACAGGTCTTGGGGCCAACGTCCTGACTTTC
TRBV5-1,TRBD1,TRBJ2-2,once,CASKRGGQANTGELFF,TGCGCCAGCAAGAGAGGGGGACAGGCGAACACCGGGGAGCTGTTTTTT
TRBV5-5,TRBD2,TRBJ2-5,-,CASSSLGLAETQYF,TGTGCCAGCAGCTCCTTGGGACTAGCGGAGACCCAGTACTTC
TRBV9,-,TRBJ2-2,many,CASSSRGTGELFF,TGTGCCAGCAGCTCGAGGGGGACCGGGGAGCTGTTTTTT
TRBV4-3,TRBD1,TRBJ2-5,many,CASSQDRQETQYF,TGCGCCAGCAGCCAGGACAGGCAAGAGACCCAGTACTTC
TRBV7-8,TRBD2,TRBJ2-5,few,CASREGSSGWGGQETQYF,TGTGCCAGCAGAGAGGGTTCTAGCGGGTGGGGGGGCCAAGAGACCCAGTACTTC
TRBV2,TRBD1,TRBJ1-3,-,CASLTGDSRNTIYF,TGTGCCAGCTTGACAGGGGACTCTAGAAACACCATATATTTT
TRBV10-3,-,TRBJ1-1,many,CAIMSMGDTEAFF,TGTGCCATCATGAGTATGGGGGACACTGAAGCTTTCTTT
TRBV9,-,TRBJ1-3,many,CASSVGTGDSGNTIYF,TGTGCCAGCAGCGTGGGGACGGGGGACTCTGGAAACACCATATATTTT
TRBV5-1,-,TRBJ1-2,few,CASRSGGGYTF,TGCGCCAGCAGGTCCGGGGGAGGTTACACCTTC
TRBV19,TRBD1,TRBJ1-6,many,CASSSDRSPSPLHF,TGTGCCAGTAGCTCGGACAGGAGCCCATCACCCCTCCACTTT
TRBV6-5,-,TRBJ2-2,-,CASSQRPTGELFF,TGTGCCAGCAGTCAAAGGCCCACCGGGGAGCTGTTTTTT
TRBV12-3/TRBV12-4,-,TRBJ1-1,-,CASSLNAGASEAFF,TGTGCCAGCAGTTTAAACGCAGGGGCCTCTGAAGCTTTCTTT
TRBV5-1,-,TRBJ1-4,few,CASSPINEKLFF,TGCGCCAGCAGCCCCATTAATGAAAAACTGTTTTTT
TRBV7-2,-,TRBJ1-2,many,CASSLDNLRMYGYTF,TGTGCCAGCAGCTTAGACAACTTGCGAATGTATGGCTACACCTTC
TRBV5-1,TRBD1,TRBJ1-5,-,CASSHRSGTGVGQPQHF,TGCGCCAGCAGCCACCGGAGTGGGACAGGGGTGGGTCAGCCCCAGCATTTT
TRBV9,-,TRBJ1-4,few,CASSVVATNEKLFF,TGTGCCAGCAGCGTAGTTGCAACTAATGAAAAACTGTTTTTT
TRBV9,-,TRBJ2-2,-,CASSVDPGVITGELFF,TGTGCCAGCAGCGTAGACCCCGGGGTGATCACCGGGGAGCTGTTTTTT
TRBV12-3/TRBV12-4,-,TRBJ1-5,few,CASSLEYGQPQHF,TGTGCCAGCAGTTTAGAGTACGGGCAGCCCCAGCATTTT